The clone carrying this T cell receptor (beta chain) has a handful of counts. Synthesis of TCR cDNA relied on 5'RACE template switching, which attached a universal primer site and UMIs. TCRdb recomputed calls from the 5' RACE reads with MiXCR, one row per CDR3 protein. The table records under 600,000 distinct CDR3 sequences, roughly 14% of them present only once. The sample originates from a study of T cells after yellow fever vaccination. The CDR3 runs 11 residues. Trimming left V 1 base short and J 4 bases short, with 4 bases between. Germline CDR1 and CDR2: SQVTM and ANQGSEA. The genes are TRBV29-1 and TRBJ2-5, with D unresolved. The TCR sequence derives from a young man who received the YFV17D yellow fever vaccine. The sequences come from PBMCs, collected on the day of the yellow fever booster vaccination. CDR3 in amino acids: CSVEAGETQYF. In DNA form, the CDR3 reads TGCAGCGTTGAAGCAGGAGAGACCCAGTACTTC.